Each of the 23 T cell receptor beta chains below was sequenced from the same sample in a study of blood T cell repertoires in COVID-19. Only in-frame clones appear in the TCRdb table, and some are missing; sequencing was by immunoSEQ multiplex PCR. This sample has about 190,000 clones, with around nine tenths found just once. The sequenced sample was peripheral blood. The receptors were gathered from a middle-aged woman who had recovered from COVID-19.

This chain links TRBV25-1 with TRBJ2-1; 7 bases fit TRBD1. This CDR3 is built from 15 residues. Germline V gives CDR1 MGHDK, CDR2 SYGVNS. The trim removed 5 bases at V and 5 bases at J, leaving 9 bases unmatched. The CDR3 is CASSFPGGWDNEQFF. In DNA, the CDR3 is TGTGCCAGCAGTTTCCCAGGGGGATGGGACAATGAGCAGTTCTTC.

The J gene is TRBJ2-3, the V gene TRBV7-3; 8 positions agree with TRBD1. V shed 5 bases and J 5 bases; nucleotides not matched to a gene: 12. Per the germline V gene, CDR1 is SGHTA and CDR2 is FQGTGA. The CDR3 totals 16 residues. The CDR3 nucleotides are TGTGCCAGCAGCCGCCGTGGCAGGGGGCATGAAGATACGCAGTATTTT. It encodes CASSRRGRGHEDTQYF.

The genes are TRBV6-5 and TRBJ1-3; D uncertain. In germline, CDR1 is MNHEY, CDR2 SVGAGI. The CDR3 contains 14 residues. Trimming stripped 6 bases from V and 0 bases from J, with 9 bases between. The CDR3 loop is CASRAISSGNTIYF. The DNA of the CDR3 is TGTGCCAGCAGAGCCATTAGCTCTGGAAACACCATATATTTT.

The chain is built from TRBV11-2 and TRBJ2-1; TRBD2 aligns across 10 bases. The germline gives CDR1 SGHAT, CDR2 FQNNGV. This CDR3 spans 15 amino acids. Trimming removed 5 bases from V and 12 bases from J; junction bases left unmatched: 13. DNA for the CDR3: TGTGCCAGCAGCCCTCTAGCGGGAGAGATTGGCGGGCAGTTCTTC. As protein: CASSPLAGEIGGQFF.

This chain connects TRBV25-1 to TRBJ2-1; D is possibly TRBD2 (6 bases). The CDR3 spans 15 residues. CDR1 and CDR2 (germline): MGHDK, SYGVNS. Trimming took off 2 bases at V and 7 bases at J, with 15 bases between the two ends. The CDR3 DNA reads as TGTGCCAGCAGTGAAGTAGGAGGGCCTTGGAATGAGCAGTTCTTC. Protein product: CASSEVGGPWNEQFF. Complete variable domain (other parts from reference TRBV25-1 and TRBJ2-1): EADIYQTPRYLVIGTGKKITLECSQTMGHDKMYWYQQDPGMELHLIHYSYGVNSTEKGDLSSESTVSRIRTEHFPLTLESARPSHTSQYLCASSEVGGPWNEQFFGPGTRLTVL.

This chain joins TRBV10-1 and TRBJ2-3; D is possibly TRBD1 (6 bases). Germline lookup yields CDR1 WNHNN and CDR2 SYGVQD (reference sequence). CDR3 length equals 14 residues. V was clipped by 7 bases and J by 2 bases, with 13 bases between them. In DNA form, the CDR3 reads TGCGCCAGCACAGGACAGAAATTCACAGATACGCAGTATTTT. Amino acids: CASTGQKFTDTQYF.

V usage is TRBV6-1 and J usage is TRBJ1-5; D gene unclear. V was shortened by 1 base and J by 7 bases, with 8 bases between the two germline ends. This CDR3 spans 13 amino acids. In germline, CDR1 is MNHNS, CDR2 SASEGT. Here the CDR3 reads CASSEGGRQPQHF. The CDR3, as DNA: TGTGCCAGCAGTGAAGGAGGGAGACAGCCCCAGCATTTT.

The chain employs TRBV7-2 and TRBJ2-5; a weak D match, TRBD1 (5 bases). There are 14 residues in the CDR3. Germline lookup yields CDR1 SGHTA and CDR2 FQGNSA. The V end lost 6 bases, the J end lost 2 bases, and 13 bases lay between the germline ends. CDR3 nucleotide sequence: TGTGCCAGCAGTTCAACCAGGGAACAAGAGACCCAGTACTTC. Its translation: CASSSTREQETQYF.

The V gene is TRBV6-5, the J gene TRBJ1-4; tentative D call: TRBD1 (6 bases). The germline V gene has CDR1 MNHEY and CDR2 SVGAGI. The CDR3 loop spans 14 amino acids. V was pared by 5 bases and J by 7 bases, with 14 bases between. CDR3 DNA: TGTGCCAGCAGTCCGCCAGGGGATGGTGAAAAACTGTTTTTT. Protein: CASSPPGDGEKLFF.

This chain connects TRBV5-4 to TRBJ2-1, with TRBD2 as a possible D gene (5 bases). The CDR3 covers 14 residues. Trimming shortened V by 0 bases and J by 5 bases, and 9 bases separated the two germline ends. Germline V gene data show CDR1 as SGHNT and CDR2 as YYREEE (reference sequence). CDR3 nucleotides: TGTGCCAGCAGCTTGGGAGGGAAAAACAATGAGCAGTTCTTC. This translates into CASSLGGKNNEQFF.

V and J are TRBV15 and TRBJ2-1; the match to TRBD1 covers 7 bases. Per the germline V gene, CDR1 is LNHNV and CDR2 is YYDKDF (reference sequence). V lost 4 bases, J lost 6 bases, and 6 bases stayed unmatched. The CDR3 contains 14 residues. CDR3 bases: TGTGCCACCAGCACCGGACAGGTGAGCAATGAGCAGTTCTTC. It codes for CATSTGQVSNEQFF.

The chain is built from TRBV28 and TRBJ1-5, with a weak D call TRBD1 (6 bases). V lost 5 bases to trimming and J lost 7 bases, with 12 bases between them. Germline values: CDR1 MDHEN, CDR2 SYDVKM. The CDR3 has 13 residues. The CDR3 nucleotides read TGTGCCAGCAGTGACAGGTTCTTCCAGCCCCAGCATTTT. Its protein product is CASSDRFFQPQHF.

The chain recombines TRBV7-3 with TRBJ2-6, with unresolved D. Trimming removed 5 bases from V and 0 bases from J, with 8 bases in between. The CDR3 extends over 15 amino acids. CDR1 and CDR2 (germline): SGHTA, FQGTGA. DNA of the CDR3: TGTGCCAGCAGCAGTACTCACTCTGGGGCCAACGTCCTGACTTTC. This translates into CASSSTHSGANVLTF.

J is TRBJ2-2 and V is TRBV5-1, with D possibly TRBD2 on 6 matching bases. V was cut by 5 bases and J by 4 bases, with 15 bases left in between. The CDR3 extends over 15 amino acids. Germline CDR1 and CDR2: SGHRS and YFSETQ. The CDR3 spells CASSYIADVTGELFF. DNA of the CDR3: TGCGCCAGCAGTTATATAGCGGATGTCACCGGGGAGCTGTTTTTT. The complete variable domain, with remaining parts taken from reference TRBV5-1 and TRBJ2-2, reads KAGVTQTPRYLIKTRGQQVTLSCSPISGHRSVSWYQQTPGQGLQFLFEYFSETQRNKGNFPGRFSGRQFSNSRSEMNVSTLELGDSALYLCASSYIADVTGELFFGEGSRLTVL.

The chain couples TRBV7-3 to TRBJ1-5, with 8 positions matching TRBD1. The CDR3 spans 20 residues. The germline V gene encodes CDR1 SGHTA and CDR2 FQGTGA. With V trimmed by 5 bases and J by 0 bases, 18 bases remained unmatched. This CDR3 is CASSPTSPGTGDHSNQPQHF. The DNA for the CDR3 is TGTGCCAGCAGCCCTACCAGCCCAGGGACAGGAGATCATAGCAATCAGCCCCAGCATTTT.

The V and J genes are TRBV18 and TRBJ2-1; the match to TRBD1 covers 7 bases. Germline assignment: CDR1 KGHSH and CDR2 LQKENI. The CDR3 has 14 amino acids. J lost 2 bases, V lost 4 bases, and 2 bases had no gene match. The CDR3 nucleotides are TGTGCCAGCTCACAAGGGGGCACCTACAATGAGCAGTTCTTC. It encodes CASSQGGTYNEQFF. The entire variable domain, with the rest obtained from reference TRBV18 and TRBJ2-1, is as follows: NAGVMQNPRHLVRRRGQEARLRCSPMKGHSHVYWYRQLPEEGLKFMVYLQKENIIDESGMPKERFSAEFPKEGPSILRIQQVVRGDSAAYFCASSQGGTYNEQFFGPGTRLTVL.

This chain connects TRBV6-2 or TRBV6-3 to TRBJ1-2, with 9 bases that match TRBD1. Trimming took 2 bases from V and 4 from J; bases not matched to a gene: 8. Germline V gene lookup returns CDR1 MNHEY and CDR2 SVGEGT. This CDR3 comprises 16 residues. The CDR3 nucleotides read TGTGCCAGCAGTTACGGGACAGGGTCTTCTTCCTATGGCTACACCTTC. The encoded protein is CASSYGTGSSSYGYTF.

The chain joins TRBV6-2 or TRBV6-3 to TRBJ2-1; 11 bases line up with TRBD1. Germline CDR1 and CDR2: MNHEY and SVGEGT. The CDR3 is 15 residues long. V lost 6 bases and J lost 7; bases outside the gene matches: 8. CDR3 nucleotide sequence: TGTGCCAGCAGCACGGGACAGGGGGAAGTAAATGAGCAGTTCTTC. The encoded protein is CASSTGQGEVNEQFF.

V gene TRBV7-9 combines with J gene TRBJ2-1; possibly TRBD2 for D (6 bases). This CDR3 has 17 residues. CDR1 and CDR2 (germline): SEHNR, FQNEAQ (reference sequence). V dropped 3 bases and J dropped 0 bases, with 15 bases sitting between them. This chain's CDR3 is CASSLGSGSSSYNEQFF. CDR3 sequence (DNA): TGTGCCAGCAGCTTGGGGAGCGGGTCGAGCTCCTACAATGAGCAGTTCTTC.

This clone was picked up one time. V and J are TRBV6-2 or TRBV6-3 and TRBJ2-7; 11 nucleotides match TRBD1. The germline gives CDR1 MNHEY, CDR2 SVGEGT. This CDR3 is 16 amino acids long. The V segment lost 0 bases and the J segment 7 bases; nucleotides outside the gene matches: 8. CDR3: CASSYSKDRGQREQYF. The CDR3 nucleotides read TGTGCCAGCAGTTACTCGAAGGACAGGGGGCAGCGGGAGCAGTACTTC.

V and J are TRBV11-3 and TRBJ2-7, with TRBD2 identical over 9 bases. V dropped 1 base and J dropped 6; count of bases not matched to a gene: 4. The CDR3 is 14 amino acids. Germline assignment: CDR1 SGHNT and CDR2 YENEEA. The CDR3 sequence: CASSLAREGPEQYF. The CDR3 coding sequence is TGTGCCAGCAGCTTAGCGCGGGAGGGCCCCGAGCAGTACTTC.

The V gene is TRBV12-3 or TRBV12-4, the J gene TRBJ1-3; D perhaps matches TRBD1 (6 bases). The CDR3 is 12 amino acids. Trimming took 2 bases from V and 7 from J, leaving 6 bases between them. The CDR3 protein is CASSLRGNTIYF. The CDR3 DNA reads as TGTGCCAGCAGTTTAAGGGGGAACACCATATATTTT.

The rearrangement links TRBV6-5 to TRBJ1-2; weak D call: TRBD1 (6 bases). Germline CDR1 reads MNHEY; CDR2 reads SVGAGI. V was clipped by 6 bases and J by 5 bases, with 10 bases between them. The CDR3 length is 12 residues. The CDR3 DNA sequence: TGTGCCAGCAGAGACAGGTCATATGGCTACACCTTC. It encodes CASRDRSYGYTF.